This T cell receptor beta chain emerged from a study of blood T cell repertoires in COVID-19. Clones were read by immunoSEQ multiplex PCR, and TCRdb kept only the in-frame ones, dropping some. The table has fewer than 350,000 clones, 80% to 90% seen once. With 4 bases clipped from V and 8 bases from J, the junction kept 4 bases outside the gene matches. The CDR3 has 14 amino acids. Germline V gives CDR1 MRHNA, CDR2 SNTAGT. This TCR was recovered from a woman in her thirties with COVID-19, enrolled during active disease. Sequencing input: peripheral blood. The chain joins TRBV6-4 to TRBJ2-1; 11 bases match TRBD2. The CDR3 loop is CASSGSGGADEQFF. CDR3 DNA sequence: TGTGCCAGCAGTGGTAGCGGGGGGGCCGATGAGCAGTTCTTC.